The 15 T cell receptor beta chains below all came from one sample that was sequenced in a study of blood T cells in healthy people across ages (dated by TCRdb to 2014 to 2015). Libraries were built with 5' RACE. TCRdb records Illumina HiSeq 2500 as the sequencer. A second PCR of roughly 7 to 11 cycles was performed with a sample-barcoded 5' primer and a J-beta primer mix. Through fastp at Q25 and MiXCR, TCRdb rebuilt clones from the public reads, retaining in-frame beta chains. A single entry per CDR3 protein holds the most common genes and DNA from its merged rows. The sample table holds fewer than 1 million distinct CDR3 sequences, of which around 43% were seen once. The top ten constitute roughly 19% of the sample. The sample comprised blood. These receptor sequences come from a man aged 55-75 years in good health.

The chain couples TRBV6-5 to TRBJ2-3, with D tentatively TRBD1 or TRBD2 (5 bases each). The V gene lost 2 bases and the J gene lost 1 base, with 16 bases spanning the gap. Germline V gene data show CDR1 as MNHEY and CDR2 as SVGAGI. CDR3 length: 17 amino acids. The CDR3 DNA sequence: TGTGCCAGCAGTTACGTCCGACCGGGGCTAGGCACAGATACGCAGTATTTT. Translation gives CASSYVRPGLGTDTQYF.

This clonotype turned up a few times. V usage is TRBV6-2 or TRBV6-3 and J usage is TRBJ2-5, with TRBD2 identical over 11 bases. The CDR3 covers 16 residues. The trim removed 2 bases at V and 1 base at J, leaving 3 bases unmatched. Germline V lookup: CDR1 MNHEY, CDR2 SVGEGT. The CDR3 DNA sequence: TGTGCCAGCAGTTACCGACTAGCGGGGACCCAAGAGACCCAGTACTTC. This encodes CASSYRLAGTQETQYF.

The J gene is TRBJ2-1, the V gene TRBV6-5, with D perhaps being TRBD1 or TRBD2 (6 bases each). Deletions cut 2 bases from V and 4 bases from J, with 15 bases between. Germline CDR1 and CDR2: MNHEY and SVGAGI. This CDR3 spans 16 amino acids. This CDR3 is CASSYVKGGGYNEQFF. In nucleotides, the CDR3 is TGTGCCAGCAGTTACGTTAAAGGGGGAGGTTACAATGAGCAGTTCTTC.

This chain joins TRBV6-2 or TRBV6-3 and TRBJ2-7; D is undetermined. Trimming took 6 bases from V and 5 from J, leaving 32 bases between them. This CDR3 has 19 residues. Germline assignment: CDR1 MNHEY and CDR2 SVGEGT. The CDR3 region has the DNA TGTGCCAGCAGGGAAACGGACGGCTGGACCAGTGGGTACTACAACGAGCAGTACTTC. Residues: CASRETDGWTSGYYNEQYF.

The chain joins TRBV20-1 to TRBJ2-4; D gene uncertain. Germline V gene data show CDR1 as DFQATT and CDR2 as SNEGSKA (reference sequence). The CDR3 covers 15 residues. The ends were cut back, 4 bases at V and 0 bases at J, with 13 bases in the middle. The DNA of the CDR3 is TGCAGTGCTATATCTCTAGGCCTAGCCAAAAACATTCAGTACTTC. Its protein product is CSAISLGLAKNIQYF.

This chain joins TRBV4-3 and TRBJ2-3, with no clear D. Trimming cost V 5 bases and J 6 bases, with 9 bases left between them. The CDR3 has 12 residues. The V gene's germline CDR1 is LGHNA and CDR2 YSLEER. In nucleotides, the CDR3 is TGCGCCAGCAGCACAGCCGGGGATACGCAGTATTTT. The encoded protein is CASSTAGDTQYF.

The genes are TRBV6-6 and TRBJ1-2, with TRBD1 as a possible D gene (6 bases). The germline V and J ends were trimmed by 5 bases and 7 bases, with 17 bases remaining between them. This CDR3 has 14 amino acids. Germline lookup yields CDR1 MNHNY and CDR2 SVGAGI (reference sequence). The DNA for the CDR3 is TGTGCCAGCAGTACCGTCCCAGGGGCGGCTGGCTACACCTTC. Translation: CASSTVPGAAGYTF.

The gene calls are TRBV6-2 or TRBV6-3 and TRBJ2-1; 12 bases map to TRBD2. Gene TRBJ2-7 matches the end of the DNA better, so the J call may be wrong. Germline CDR1 is MNHEY and CDR2 is SVGEGT. The CDR3 contains 14 residues. The CDR3, as DNA: TGTGCCAGCAGACTAGCGGGGGGTAACAATGAGCAGTACTTC. This codes for CASRLAGGNNEQYF.

The chain carries TRBV9 and TRBJ2-5, with D uncertain. CDR1 is SGDLS, CDR2 YYNGEE, per germline. Deletions cut 4 bases from V and 5 bases from J, with 15 bases between. The CDR3 loop spans 14 amino acids. In DNA, the CDR3 is TGTGCCAGCAGCTCGAGATGGGTTGGGGAGACCCAGTACTTC. Translation: CASSSRWVGETQYF.

J is TRBJ2-7 and V is TRBV28; D perhaps matches TRBD1 (6 bases). CDR1 is MDHEN, CDR2 SYDVKM, per germline. The CDR3 runs to 14 residues. Trimming pared 6 bases from V and 4 bases from J, leaving 16 bases between. CDR3 nucleotides: TGTGCCAGCAGGCCCGGGACACCTAATTACGAGCAGTACTTC. This encodes CASRPGTPNYEQYF.

The rearrangement links TRBV7-3 to TRBJ2-1; the D gene is possibly TRBD1 (5 bases). Germline V CDR1 and CDR2: SGHTA, FQGTGA. Trimming cost V 5 bases and J 13 bases, with 33 bases left between them. The CDR3 is 18 residues long. CDR3 nucleotide sequence: TGTGCCAGCAGCACCTATTTCCCCCACCAGGGATTCCAAGAGACTCAGTTCTTC. As protein: CASSTYFPHQGFQETQFF.

The chain combines TRBV7-2 with TRBJ2-5; TRBD2 aligns across 9 bases. With 5 bases clipped from V and 11 bases from J, the junction kept 15 bases outside the gene matches. The CDR3 spans 15 residues. Germline lookup yields CDR1 SGHTA and CDR2 FQGNSA. CDR3 region: CASSQTSGLLNEQYF. The CDR3 coding sequence is TGTGCCAGCAGCCAGACTAGCGGACTTTTAAATGAGCAGTACTTC.

This clonotype has more than one count but fewer than ten. The chain combines TRBV25-1 with TRBJ2-5, with a weak D call TRBD2 (7 bases). The germline gives CDR1 MGHDK, CDR2 SYGVNS. V was cut by 1 base and J by 6 bases, with 12 bases left in between. The CDR3 is made up of 14 amino acids. The CDR3, as DNA: TGTGCCAGCAGTGAATGGGGGGGGGCGCAGACCCAGTACTTC. Its translation is CASSEWGGAQTQYF. The whole variable domain, remainder taken from reference TRBV25-1 and TRBJ2-5, is EADIYQTPRYLVIGTGKKITLECSQTMGHDKMYWYQQDPGMELHLIHYSYGVNSTEKGDLSSESTVSRIRTEHFPLTLESARPSHTSQYLCASSEWGGAQTQYFGPGTRLLVL.

V and J are TRBV7-2 and TRBJ1-2; no clear D. Looked up from germline, CDR1 is SGHTA and CDR2 is FQGNSA. Trimming pared 7 bases from V and 0 bases from J, leaving 12 bases between. The CDR3 length is 14 residues. The CDR3 nucleotides are TGTGCCAGCAACGAGGACGGGGCTAACTATGGCTACACCTTC. It is translated as CASNEDGANYGYTF.

The rearrangement links TRBV20-1 to TRBJ2-7; maybe TRBD1 (5 bases). The ends were cut back, 6 bases at V and 5 bases at J, with 17 bases in the middle. The germline V gene encodes CDR1 DFQATT and CDR2 SNEGSKA (reference sequence). The CDR3 covers 13 residues. The CDR3 coding sequence is TGCAGTGCCCAACCCCAGGGCACCGACGAGCAGTACTTC. Encoded protein: CSAQPQGTDEQYF.